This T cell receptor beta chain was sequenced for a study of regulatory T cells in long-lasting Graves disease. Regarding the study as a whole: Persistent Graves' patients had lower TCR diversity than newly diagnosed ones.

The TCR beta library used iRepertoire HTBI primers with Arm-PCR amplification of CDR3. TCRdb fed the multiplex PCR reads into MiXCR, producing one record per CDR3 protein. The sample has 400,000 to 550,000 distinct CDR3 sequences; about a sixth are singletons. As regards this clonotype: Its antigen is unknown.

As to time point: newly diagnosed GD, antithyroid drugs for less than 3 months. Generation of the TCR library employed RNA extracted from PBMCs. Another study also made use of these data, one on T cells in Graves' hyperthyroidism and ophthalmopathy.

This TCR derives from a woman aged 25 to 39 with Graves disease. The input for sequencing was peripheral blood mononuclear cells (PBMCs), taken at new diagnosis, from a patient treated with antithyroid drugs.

The CDR3 reads CASGTGQDEQFF. The CDR3 coding sequence is TGTGCCAGCGGGACGGGACAGGACGAGCAGTTCTTC. This sequence joins TRBV2 and TRBJ2-1, with TRBD1 matching over 8 bases. V lost 8 bases to trimming and J lost 10 bases; unmatched junction nucleotides: 7. Germline V gives CDR1 SNHLY, CDR2 FYNNEI. The CDR3 contains 12 residues.